These 32 T cell receptor beta chains share one sample of origin, sequenced in a study of shared clonotypes between healthy human individuals. Libraries were prepared by immunoSEQ multiplex PCR; TCRdb keeps only in-frame clonotypes and omits some of them. This table has fewer than 1.6 million clones, approximately 98.5% appearing once. Specimen: naive CD4+ T cells sorted from blood. As to subset: CD45RA+ positively selected. Every receptor here comes from a man younger than 45 in good health.

As DNA, the CDR3 is TGCAGCGTTGACATGGGGCGCAACTATGGCTACACCTTC. Residues: CSVDMGRNYGYTF. The chain has TRBV29-1 and TRBJ1-2; tentatively, D is TRBD1 (5 bases). The CDR3 sequence is 13 residues long. The germline V gene encodes CDR1 SQVTM and CDR2 ANQGSEA. The V end was cut by 3 bases, the J end by 2 bases, with 10 bases between.

The chain employs TRBV5-1 and TRBJ2-5, with 7 bases that match TRBD1. The CDR3 contains 14 residues. The V gene's germline CDR1 is SGHRS and CDR2 YFSETQ. V lost 4 bases and J lost 3; bases outside the gene matches: 6. The CDR3 region is CASSLGQVEETQYF. CDR3 in DNA: TGCGCCAGCAGCCTAGGACAGGTGGAAGAGACCCAGTACTTC.

The V gene is TRBV9, the J gene TRBJ2-2, with TRBD2 matching 13 bases. The CDR3 consists of 17 residues. Germline V CDR1 and CDR2: SGDLS, YYNGEE. The V gene end was trimmed by 4 bases and the J gene end by 4 bases; junction bases not matched to a gene: 7. The CDR3 sequence is CASSTSGLAGVTGELFF. CDR3 DNA sequence: TGTGCCAGCAGCACCTCCGGACTAGCGGGAGTCACCGGGGAGCTGTTTTTT.

The chain carries TRBV19 and TRBJ2-3; 8 bases are a match to TRBD1. This CDR3 has 14 residues. The germline V gene has CDR1 LNHDA and CDR2 SQIVND (reference sequence). Trimming took 7 bases from V and 1 from J; bases not matched to a gene: 4. The DNA for the CDR3 is TGTGCCAGTACGAAGACAGGGGGCACAGATACGCAGTATTTT. Translation gives CASTKTGGTDTQYF.

The chain employs TRBV18 and TRBJ1-3; D is unclear. Germline values: CDR1 KGHSH, CDR2 LQKENI. This CDR3 has 14 amino acids. The V end was cut by 3 bases, the J end by 0 bases, with 6 bases between. CDR3 sequence (DNA): TGTGCCAGCTCACCGGGATACTCTGGAAACACCATATATTTT. This sequence encodes CASSPGYSGNTIYF.

The chain is built from TRBV28 and TRBJ1-3; unclear D gene. Looked up from germline, CDR1 is MDHEN and CDR2 is SYDVKM. V lost 7 bases to trimming and J lost 3 bases, with 7 bases between them. The CDR3 is 12 residues long. CDR3 bases: TGTGCCAGCACAGAGGGTGGAAACACCATATATTTT. Translating gives CASTEGGNTIYF.

The genes are TRBV7-8 and TRBJ2-7; D assignment may be TRBD1 or TRBD2 (6 bases each). V lost 5 bases to trimming and J lost 1 base, with 18 bases between them. The length of the CDR3 is 16 residues. The germline gives CDR1 SGHVS, CDR2 FQNEAQ. The CDR3 coding sequence is TGTGCCAGCAGCCCTAGGGGGGACATTGTGTCCTACGAGCAGTACTTC. It is translated as CASSPRGDIVSYEQYF.

As concerns this clone: Other DNA sequences in this specimen translate into the identical CDR3. V is TRBV2 and J is TRBJ2-7; D remains ambiguous. Deletions cut 3 bases from V and 1 base from J, with 4 bases between. CDR1 is SNHLY and CDR2 is FYNNEI in the germline V gene. CDR3 length: 12 residues. The CDR3, as DNA: TGTGCCAGCAGTGAGCGTTCCTACGAGCAGTACTTC. Amino acids: CASSERSYEQYF.

This chain connects TRBV28 to TRBJ2-7; possibly TRBD1 for D (5 bases). With 3 bases removed from V and 1 base from J, the gap between germline ends came to 7 bases. Germline V gives CDR1 MDHEN, CDR2 SYDVKM. The CDR3 has 13 amino acids. CDR3 in amino acids: CASSFDSSYEQYF. CDR3 DNA sequence: TGTGCCAGCAGTTTTGACAGTTCCTACGAGCAGTACTTC.

The J gene is TRBJ2-1, the V gene TRBV9; no definite D call. The ends were cut back, 5 bases at V and 5 bases at J, with 17 bases in the middle. Germline V gene lookup returns CDR1 SGDLS and CDR2 YYNGEE. This CDR3 region has 15 residues. The CDR3 loop is CASSPGWLVHNEQFF. In nucleotides, the CDR3 is TGTGCCAGCAGTCCAGGTTGGCTCGTGCACAATGAGCAGTTCTTC.

CDR3 loop: CASSFRQNTGELFF. Written as DNA, the CDR3 is TGTGCCAGCAGTTTCCGGCAAAACACCGGGGAGCTGTTTTTT. The rearrangement links TRBV27 to TRBJ2-2; D not resolved. Germline V gives CDR1 MNHEY, CDR2 SMNVEV (reference sequence). V was pared by 3 bases and J by 2 bases, with 7 bases between. The CDR3 is 14 amino acids.

The rearrangement uses TRBV7-2 and TRBJ2-5; D ambiguous. Per the germline V gene, CDR1 is SGHTA and CDR2 is FQGNSA. The germline V and J ends were trimmed by 4 bases and 4 bases, with 10 bases remaining between them. There are 13 residues in the CDR3. CDR3 sequence: CASSSSLRETQYF. CDR3 sequence (DNA): TGTGCCAGCAGCTCGAGCCTAAGAGAGACCCAGTACTTC.

The chain is built from TRBV5-1 and TRBJ1-3; D remains ambiguous. CDR1 SGHRS and CDR2 YFSETQ come from the germline V gene. This CDR3 comprises 15 residues. V was trimmed by 4 bases and J by 7 bases, leaving 18 bases between them. The CDR3 nucleotides are TGCGCCAGCAGCCCTGGTTTGGCAGACGGTAACACCATATATTTT. This gives the protein CASSPGLADGNTIYF.

As for this clone: Relative to the germline gene, one junction end is altered; a read error may explain this. In nucleotides, the CDR3 is TGTGCTAGCAGCTTGGGGTACACCGGGGAGCTGTTTTTT. As protein: CASSLGYTGELFF. This sequence joins TRBV7-7 and TRBJ2-2, with D unclear. Germline V gene sequence: CDR1 SSHAT, CDR2 FNYEAQ (reference sequence). The CDR3 is 13 amino acids.

This chain links TRBV18 with TRBJ2-3; D remains unclear. The CDR3 runs 14 residues. The ends were cut back, 0 bases at V and 3 bases at J, with 7 bases in the middle. Germline V gene sequence: CDR1 KGHSH, CDR2 LQKENI. Here the CDR3 DNA reads TGTGCCAGCTCACCACCGGGGATAACAGATACGCAGTATTTT. As protein: CASSPPGITDTQYF. The whole variable domain, remainder taken from reference TRBV18 and TRBJ2-3, is NAGVMQNPRHLVRRRGQEARLRCSPMKGHSHVYWYRQLPEEGLKFMVYLQKENIIDESGMPKERFSAEFPKEGPSILRIQQVVRGDSAAYFCASSPPGITDTQYFGPGTRLTVL.

This clone was counted once. V gene TRBV7-6 combines with J gene TRBJ2-1, with 8 bases that match TRBD2. CDR3 length equals 16 residues. Per the germline V gene, CDR1 is SGHVS and CDR2 is FNYEAQ. With 1 base clipped from V and 5 bases from J, the junction kept 7 bases outside the gene matches. CDR3 sequence (DNA): TGTGCCAGCAGCTTAGTGGCTAGCGGGTCTAACAATGAGCAGTTCTTC. Translation gives CASSLVASGSNNEQFF.

The J gene is TRBJ1-3, the V gene TRBV29-1; no clear D. The germline V and J ends were trimmed by 2 bases and 1 base, with 6 bases remaining between them. The CDR3 spans 13 residues. The germline gives CDR1 SQVTM, CDR2 ANQGSEA. The CDR3 loop reads CSVEPGSGNTIYF. CDR3 bases: TGCAGCGTTGAACCGGGATCTGGAAACACCATATATTTT.

The chain links TRBV30 to TRBJ2-3, with D uncertain. The V and J ends lost 3 bases and 2 bases respectively, with 6 bases between them. Germline assignment: CDR1 GTSNPN and CDR2 SVGIG (reference sequence). The CDR3 is 12 amino acids. The CDR3 region has the DNA TGTGCCTGGAGGTCGCCCACAGATACGCAGTATTTT. Translating gives CAWRSPTDTQYF.

This chain joins TRBV4-1 and TRBJ2-6; no definite D call. Per germline, CDR1 MGHRA and CDR2 YSYEKL. V shed 0 bases and J shed 0 bases, with 9 bases lying between them. The length of the CDR3 is 17 residues. The CDR3 spells CASSQDPAFSGANVLTF. The CDR3 nucleotides are TGCGCCAGCAGCCAAGATCCAGCTTTCTCTGGGGCCAACGTCCTGACTTTC.

This clone was detected only once. The chain has TRBV5-5 and TRBJ2-5; no clear D. CDR3 size: 15 residues. Between the trimmed V and J ends, which lost 0 bases and 4 bases, there was a span of 13 bases. CDR1 and CDR2 from the germline V gene are SGHKS and YYEKEE (reference sequence). CDR3 sequence reads: CASSLGGGTPETQYF. CDR3 bases: TGTGCCAGCAGCTTGGGCGGCGGTACTCCAGAGACCCAGTACTTC. Using reference TRBV5-5 and TRBJ2-5 for the parts outside the CDR3, the full variable domain is DAGVTQSPTHLIKTRGQQVTLRCSPISGHKSVSWYQQVLGQGPQFIFQYYEKEERGRGNFPDRFSARQFPNYSSELNVNALLLGDSALYLCASSLGGGTPETQYFGPGTRLLVL.

The chain employs TRBV28 and TRBJ1-5; D uncertain. This CDR3 is 17 amino acids long. V was trimmed by 4 bases and J by 0 bases, leaving 16 bases between them. Germline CDR1 reads MDHEN; CDR2 reads SYDVKM. As DNA, the CDR3 is TGTGCCAGCAGTTCGACCCGGCTTGATTATAGCAATCAGCCCCAGCATTTT. Protein: CASSSTRLDYSNQPQHF.

The chain links TRBV27 to TRBJ2-7, with TRBD2 identical over 10 bases. The CDR3 is made up of 15 amino acids. Germline V gene lookup returns CDR1 MNHEY and CDR2 SMNVEV (reference sequence). V lost 3 bases and J lost 2; bases outside the gene matches: 4. The CDR3 region is CASSFVTSGTYEQYF. CDR3 coding DNA: TGTGCCAGCAGTTTTGTTACTAGCGGGACCTACGAGCAGTACTTC.

This chain connects TRBV10-3 to TRBJ1-2; D perhaps matches TRBD1 (5 bases). Germline lookup yields CDR1 ENHRY and CDR2 SYGVKD. This CDR3 is 13 amino acids long. The germline V and J ends were trimmed by 7 bases and 3 bases, with 12 bases remaining between them. CDR3 sequence (DNA): TGTGCCATCAACGACAGTTCTGACTATGGCTACACCTTC. This codes for CAINDSSDYGYTF.

J is TRBJ2-7 and V is TRBV20-1, with no clear D. This CDR3 is built from 11 residues. Germline V gives CDR1 DFQATT, CDR2 SNEGSKA (reference sequence). Trimming pared 2 bases from V and 4 bases from J, leaving 6 bases between. CDR3: CSARTQYEQYF. In DNA form, the CDR3 reads TGCAGTGCTAGAACCCAATACGAGCAGTACTTC.

This chain connects TRBV28 to TRBJ2-7; TRBD1 aligns across 9 bases. V lost 2 bases to trimming and J lost 4 bases; unmatched junction nucleotides: 3. The length of the CDR3 is 14 residues. CDR1 MDHEN and CDR2 SYDVKM come from the germline V gene. The CDR3 DNA reads TGTGCCAGCAGTTTAACAGGGGGCGCTTACGAGCAGTACTTC. As protein: CASSLTGGAYEQYF.

The rearrangement uses TRBV9 and TRBJ1-1; the D is unclear. V lost 5 bases, J lost 1 base, and 9 bases lay in between. Germline V lookup: CDR1 SGDLS, CDR2 YYNGEE. The CDR3 contains 13 residues. The CDR3 DNA reads TGTGCCAGCAGACCGCGTGGGAACACTGAAGCTTTCTTT. Translated, it gives CASRPRGNTEAFF.

As to this clone: The identical CDR3 is also encoded by other nucleotide sequences in the sample. The chain joins TRBV9 to TRBJ2-1; 11 nucleotides line up with TRBD2. V dropped 2 bases and J dropped 5; count of bases not matched to a gene: 3. This CDR3 region has 15 residues. CDR1 is SGDLS and CDR2 is YYNGEE in the germline V gene. Here the CDR3 DNA reads TGTGCCAGCAGCGTGGGGACTAGCGGTAACAATGAGCAGTTCTTC. Amino acid sequence: CASSVGTSGNNEQFF.

The rearrangement uses TRBV9 and TRBJ2-1; 13 bases line up with TRBD2. The CDR3 is made up of 15 amino acids. Germline trimming cut 2 bases from V and 8 bases from J; bases unmatched to any gene: 4. Germline V lookup: CDR1 SGDLS, CDR2 YYNGEE. The CDR3 reads CASSVNGLAGDEQFF. As DNA, the CDR3 is TGTGCCAGCAGCGTTAACGGACTAGCGGGAGATGAGCAGTTCTTC.

The chain recombines TRBV5-1 with TRBJ1-4, with D possibly matching TRBD1 (6 bases). This CDR3 comprises 17 residues. V was cut by 4 bases and J by 7 bases, with 23 bases left in between. Germline V lookup: CDR1 SGHRS, CDR2 YFSETQ. CDR3 region: CASSQWGAGVRSEKLFF. The CDR3 bases are TGCGCCAGCAGCCAGTGGGGGGCGGGAGTAAGAAGTGAAAAACTGTTTTTT. The whole variable domain, remainder taken from reference TRBV5-1 and TRBJ1-4, is KAGVTQTPRYLIKTRGQQVTLSCSPISGHRSVSWYQQTPGQGLQFLFEYFSETQRNKGNFPGRFSGRQFSNSRSEMNVSTLELGDSALYLCASSQWGAGVRSEKLFFGSGTQLSVL.

The genes are TRBV2 and TRBJ2-1; 10 nucleotides line up with TRBD2. The CDR3 spans 16 residues. After removal of 10 bases from V and 9 bases from J, the junction contained 18 bases not matched to a gene. Germline-derived CDR1 and CDR2 are SNHLY and FYNNEI. The CDR3 nucleotides are TGTGCCACCAGGACTAGCGGAGGCCGAGGGGGGGGTGAGCAGTTCTTC. The encoded protein is CATRTSGGRGGGEQFF.

The V call is TRBV29-1, the J call TRBJ2-3; 9 nucleotides line up with TRBD2. The CDR3 totals 13 residues. The V gene end was trimmed by 4 bases and the J gene end by 6 bases; junction bases not matched to a gene: 5. CDR1 is SQVTM, CDR2 ANQGSEA, per germline. As DNA, the CDR3 is TGCAGCGTTGGGGGACTAGCTGTGGATACGCAGTATTTT. Translating it yields CSVGGLAVDTQYF.

The gene calls are TRBV10-2 and TRBJ2-7; TRBD2 matches 8 bases. Germline V lookup: CDR1 WSHSY, CDR2 SAAADI. CDR3 length: 14 amino acids. The J segment lost 4 bases and the V segment lost 3 bases, leaving 5 bases of the junction unmatched. CDR3 nucleotide sequence: TGCGCCAGCAGTGAACAGCGGGAGAGGTACGAGCAGTACTTC. This codes for CASSEQRERYEQYF.